Reported below is one TCR beta chain. These data originate in a study of T cells in Graves' hyperthyroidism and ophthalmopathy. It was RNA transcripts that yielded the amplified TCR beta CDR3 regions. TCR CDR3 regions were first amplified by RT-PCR with HTBI primers. TCRdb reprocessed the multiplex PCR reads with MiXCR, giving one entry per CDR3 protein. The data hold about 400,000 distinct CDR3 sequences, with about an eighth observed a single time. Exclusion criteria comprised uncontrolled infection, other autoimmune disease, pregnancy or lactation. CDR1 is SGHDN, CDR2 FVKESK, per germline. V lost 0 bases, J lost 5 bases, and 14 bases lay in between. The CDR3 runs 16 residues.

Sequencing was carried out using blood. The J gene is TRBJ2-1, the V gene TRBV14; unclear D gene. This TCR was recovered from a man aged 45-65 years with Graves' ophthalmopathy. The CDR3 loop reads CASSQDIWRQDNEQFF. In nucleotides, the CDR3 is TGTGCCAGCAGCCAAGATATTTGGAGACAAGACAATGAGCAGTTCTTC.